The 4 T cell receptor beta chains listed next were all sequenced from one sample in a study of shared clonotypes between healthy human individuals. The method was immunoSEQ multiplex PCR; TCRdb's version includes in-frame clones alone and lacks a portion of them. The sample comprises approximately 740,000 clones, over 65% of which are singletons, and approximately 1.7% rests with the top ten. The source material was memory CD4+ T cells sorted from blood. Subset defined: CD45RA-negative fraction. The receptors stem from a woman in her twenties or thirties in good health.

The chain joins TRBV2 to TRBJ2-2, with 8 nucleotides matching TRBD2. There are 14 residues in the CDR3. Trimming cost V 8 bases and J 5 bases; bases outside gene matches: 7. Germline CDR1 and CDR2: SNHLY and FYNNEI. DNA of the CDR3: TGTGCCAGCGGGGGACTAGTAAAAACCGGGGAGCTGTTTTTT. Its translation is CASGGLVKTGELFF.

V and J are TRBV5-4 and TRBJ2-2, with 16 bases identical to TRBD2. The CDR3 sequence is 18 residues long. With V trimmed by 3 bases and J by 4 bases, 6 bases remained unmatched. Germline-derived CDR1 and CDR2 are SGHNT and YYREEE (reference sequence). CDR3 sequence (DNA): TGTGCCAGCAGCTCACCGGGACTAGCGGGAGGGGTCACCGGGGAGCTGTTTTTT. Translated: CASSSPGLAGGVTGELFF.

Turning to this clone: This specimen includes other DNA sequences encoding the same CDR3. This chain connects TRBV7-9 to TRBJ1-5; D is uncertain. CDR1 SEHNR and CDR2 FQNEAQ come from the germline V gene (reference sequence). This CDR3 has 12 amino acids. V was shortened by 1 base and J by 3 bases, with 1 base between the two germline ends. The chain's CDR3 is CASSLDNQPQHF. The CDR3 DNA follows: TGTGCCAGCAGCTTAGACAATCAGCCCCAGCATTTT.

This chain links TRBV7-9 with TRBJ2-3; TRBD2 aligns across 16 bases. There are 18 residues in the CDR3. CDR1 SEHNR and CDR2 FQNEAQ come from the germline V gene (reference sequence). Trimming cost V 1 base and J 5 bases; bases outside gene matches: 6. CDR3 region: CASSLGLGLAGGGDTQYF. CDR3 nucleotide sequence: TGTGCCAGCAGCTTAGGACTGGGACTAGCGGGAGGGGGAGATACGCAGTATTTT.